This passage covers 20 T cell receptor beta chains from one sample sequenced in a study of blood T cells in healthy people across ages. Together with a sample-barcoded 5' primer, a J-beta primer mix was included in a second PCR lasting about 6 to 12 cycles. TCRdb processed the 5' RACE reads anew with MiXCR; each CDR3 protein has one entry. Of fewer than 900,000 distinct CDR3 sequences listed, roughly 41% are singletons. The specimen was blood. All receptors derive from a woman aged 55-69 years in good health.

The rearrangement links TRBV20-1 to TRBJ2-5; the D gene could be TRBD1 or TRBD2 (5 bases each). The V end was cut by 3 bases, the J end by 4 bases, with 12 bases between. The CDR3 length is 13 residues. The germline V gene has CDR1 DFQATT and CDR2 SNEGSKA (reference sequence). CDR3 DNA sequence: TGCAGTGCTAGTATGCAGGGAGTAGAGACCCAGTACTTC. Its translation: CSASMQGVETQYF.

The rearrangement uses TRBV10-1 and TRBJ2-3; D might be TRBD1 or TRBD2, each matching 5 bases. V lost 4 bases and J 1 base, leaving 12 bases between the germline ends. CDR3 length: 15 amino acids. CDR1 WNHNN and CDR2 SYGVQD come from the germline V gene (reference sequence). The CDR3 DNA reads TGCGCCAGCAGTGGACAGAGGGACCGCACAGATACGCAGTATTTT. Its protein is CASSGQRDRTDTQYF.

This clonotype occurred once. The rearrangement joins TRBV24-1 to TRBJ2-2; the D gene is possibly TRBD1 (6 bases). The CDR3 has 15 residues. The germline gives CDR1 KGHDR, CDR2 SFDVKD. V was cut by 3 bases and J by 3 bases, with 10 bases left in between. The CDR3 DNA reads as TGTGCCACCAGTGATGCTGGACAGTACACCGGGGAGCTGTTTTTT. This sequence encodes CATSDAGQYTGELFF.

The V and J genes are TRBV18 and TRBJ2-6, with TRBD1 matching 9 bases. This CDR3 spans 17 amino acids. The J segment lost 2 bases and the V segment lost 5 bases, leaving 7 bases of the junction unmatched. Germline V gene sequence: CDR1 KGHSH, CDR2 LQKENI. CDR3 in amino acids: CASSTGTGYTGANVLTF. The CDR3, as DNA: TGTGCCAGCTCAACCGGGACAGGGTATACTGGGGCCAACGTCCTGACTTTC.

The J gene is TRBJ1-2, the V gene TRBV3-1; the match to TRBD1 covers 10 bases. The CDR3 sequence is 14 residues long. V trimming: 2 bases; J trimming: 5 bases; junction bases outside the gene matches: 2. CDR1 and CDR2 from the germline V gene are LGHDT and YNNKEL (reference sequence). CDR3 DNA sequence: TGTGCCAGCAGCCAAAGGGGACAGGGGTATGGCTACACCTTC. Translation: CASSQRGQGYGYTF.

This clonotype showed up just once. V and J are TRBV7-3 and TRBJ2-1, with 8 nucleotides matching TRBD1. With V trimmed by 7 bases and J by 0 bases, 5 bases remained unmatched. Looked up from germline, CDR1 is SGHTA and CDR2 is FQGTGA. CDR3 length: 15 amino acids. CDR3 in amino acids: CASMPGGGSYNEQFF. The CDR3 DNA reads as TGTGCCAGCATGCCAGGGGGCGGCTCCTACAATGAGCAGTTCTTC.

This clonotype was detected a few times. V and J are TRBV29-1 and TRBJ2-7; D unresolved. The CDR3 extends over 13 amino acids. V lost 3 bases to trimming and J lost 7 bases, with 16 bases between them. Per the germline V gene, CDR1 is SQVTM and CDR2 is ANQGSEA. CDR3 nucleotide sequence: TGCAGCGTTGAGCCTACTCCCCTCAATGAGCAGTACTTC. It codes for CSVEPTPLNEQYF.

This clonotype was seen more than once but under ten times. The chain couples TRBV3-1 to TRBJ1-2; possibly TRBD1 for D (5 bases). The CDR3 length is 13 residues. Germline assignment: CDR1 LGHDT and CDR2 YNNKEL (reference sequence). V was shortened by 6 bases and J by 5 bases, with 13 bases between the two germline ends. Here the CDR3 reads CASRNSGGYGYTF. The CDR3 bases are TGTGCCAGCAGAAACTCCGGGGGTTATGGCTACACCTTC.

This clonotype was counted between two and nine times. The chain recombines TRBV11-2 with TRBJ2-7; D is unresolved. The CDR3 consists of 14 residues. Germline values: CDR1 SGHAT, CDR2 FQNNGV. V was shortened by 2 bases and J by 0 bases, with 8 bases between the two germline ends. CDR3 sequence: CASSLIRSSYEQYF. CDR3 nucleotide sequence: TGTGCCAGCAGCTTAATAAGGAGCTCCTACGAGCAGTACTTC.

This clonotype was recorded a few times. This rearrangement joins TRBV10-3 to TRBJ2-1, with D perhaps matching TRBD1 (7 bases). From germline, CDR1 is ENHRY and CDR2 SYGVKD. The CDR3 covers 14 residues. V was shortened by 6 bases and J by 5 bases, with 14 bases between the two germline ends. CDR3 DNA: TGTGCCATCAGCCGACAGGGAGGTAACAATGAGCAGTTCTTC. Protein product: CAISRQGGNNEQFF.

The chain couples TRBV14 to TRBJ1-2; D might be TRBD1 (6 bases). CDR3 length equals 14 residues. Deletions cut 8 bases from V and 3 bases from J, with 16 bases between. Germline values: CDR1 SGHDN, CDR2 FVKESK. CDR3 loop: CASSGGRNDYGYTF. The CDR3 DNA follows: TGTGCCAGCTCGGGGGGCAGGAACGACTATGGCTACACCTTC.

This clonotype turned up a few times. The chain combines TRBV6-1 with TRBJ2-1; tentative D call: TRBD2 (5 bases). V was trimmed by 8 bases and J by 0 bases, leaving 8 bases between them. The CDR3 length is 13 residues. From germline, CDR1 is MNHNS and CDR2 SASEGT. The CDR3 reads CASSGNSYNEQFF. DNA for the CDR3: TGTGCCAGCTCGGGGAACTCCTACAATGAGCAGTTCTTC.

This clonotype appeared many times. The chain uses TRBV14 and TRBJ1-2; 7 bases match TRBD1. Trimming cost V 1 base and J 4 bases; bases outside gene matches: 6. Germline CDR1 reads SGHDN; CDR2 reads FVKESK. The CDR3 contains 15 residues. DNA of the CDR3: TGTGCCAGCAGCCAAGTGAGACAGGGAGGCTATGGCTACACCTTC. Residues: CASSQVRQGGYGYTF. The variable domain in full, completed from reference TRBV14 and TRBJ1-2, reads EAGVTQFPSHSVIEKGQTVTLRCDPISGHDNLYWYRRVMGKEIKFLLHFVKESKQDESGMPNNRFLAERTGGTYSTLKVQPAELEDSGVYFCASSQVRQGGYGYTFGSGTRLTVV.

The DNA of the CDR3 is TGTGCCAGCAGTCTTAGCTCCCATGAGCAGTTCTTC. Translated, it gives CASSLSSHEQFF. V usage is TRBV6-2 or TRBV6-3 and J usage is TRBJ2-1; D uncertain. CDR1 and CDR2 (germline): MNHEY, SVGEGT. V lost 5 bases, J lost 8 bases, and 10 bases lay in between. The CDR3 consists of 12 residues.

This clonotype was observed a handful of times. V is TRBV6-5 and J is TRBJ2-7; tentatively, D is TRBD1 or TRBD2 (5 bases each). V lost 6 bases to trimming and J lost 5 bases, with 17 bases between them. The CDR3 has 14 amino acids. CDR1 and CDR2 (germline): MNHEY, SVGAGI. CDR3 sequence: CASSLDRDHNEQYF. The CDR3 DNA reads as TGTGCCAGCAGCCTCGACCGGGACCATAACGAGCAGTACTTC.

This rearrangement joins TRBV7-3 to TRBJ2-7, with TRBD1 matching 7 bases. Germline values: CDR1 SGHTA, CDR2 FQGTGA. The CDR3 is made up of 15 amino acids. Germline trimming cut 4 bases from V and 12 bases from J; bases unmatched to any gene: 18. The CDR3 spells CASSSRQGVGETLYF. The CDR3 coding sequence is TGTGCCAGCAGCTCTCGACAGGGTGTGGGGGAGACCCTGTACTTC.

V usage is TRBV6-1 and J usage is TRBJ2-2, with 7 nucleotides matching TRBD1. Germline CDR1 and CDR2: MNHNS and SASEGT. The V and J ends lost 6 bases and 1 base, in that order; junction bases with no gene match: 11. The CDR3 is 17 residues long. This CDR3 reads CASRGKPGQLNTGELFF. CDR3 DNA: TGTGCCAGCAGAGGGAAACCGGGACAGTTGAACACCGGGGAGCTGTTTTTT.

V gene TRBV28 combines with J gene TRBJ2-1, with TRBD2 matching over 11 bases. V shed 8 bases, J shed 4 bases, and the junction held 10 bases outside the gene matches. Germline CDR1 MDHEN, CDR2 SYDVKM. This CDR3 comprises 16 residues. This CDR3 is CASRAKGTSGYNEQFF. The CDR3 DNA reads TGTGCCAGCCGAGCTAAGGGGACTAGCGGTTACAATGAGCAGTTCTTC. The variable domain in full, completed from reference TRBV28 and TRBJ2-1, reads DVKVTQSSRYLVKRTGEKVFLECVQDMDHENMFWYRQDPGLGLRLIYFSYDVKMKEKGDIPEGYSVSREKKERFSLILESASTNQTSMYLCASRAKGTSGYNEQFFGPGTRLTVL.

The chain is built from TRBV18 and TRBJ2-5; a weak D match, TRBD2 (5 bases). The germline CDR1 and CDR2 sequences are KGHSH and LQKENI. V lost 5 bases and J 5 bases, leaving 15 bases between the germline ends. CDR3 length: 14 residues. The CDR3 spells CASSTGKGIETQYF. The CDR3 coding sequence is TGTGCCAGCTCAACCGGGAAGGGTATCGAGACCCAGTACTTC.

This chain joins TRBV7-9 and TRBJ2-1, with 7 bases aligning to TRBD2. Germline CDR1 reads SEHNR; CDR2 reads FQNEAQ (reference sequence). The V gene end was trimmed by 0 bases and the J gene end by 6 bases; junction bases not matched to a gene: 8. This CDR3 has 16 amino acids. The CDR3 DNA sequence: TGTGCCAGCAGCTTAGCTCCAGCGGGGCTCCCCAATGAGCAGTTCTTC. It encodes CASSLAPAGLPNEQFF.